Each of the 31 T cell receptor beta chains below was sequenced from the same sample in a study of control samples from healthy donors and cancer patients (TCRdb year 2020). Preparation of the library involved the immunoSEQ multiplex PCR assay. Held by TCRdb, this immuneACCESS table contains in-frame sequences only and omits some clones. Under half of the omission traces to an unresolved V gene where checked; the cause of the rest is unknown. The sample has roughly 130,000 clones on record, 88% of them singletons. In total, the top ten clones hold more than 2.5% of the sample. The sequenced material came from blood. The receptors originated from a middle-aged man in good health.

The chain couples TRBV19 to TRBJ1-5; D not certain. Germline V gene data show CDR1 as LNHDA and CDR2 as SQIVND (reference sequence). This CDR3 has 15 residues. Trimming took off 1 base at V and 3 bases at J, with 10 bases between the two ends. As DNA, the CDR3 is TGTGCCAGTAGTATAGTGCGGCCCGTCAATCAGCCCCAGCATTTT. Amino acid sequence: CASSIVRPVNQPQHF.

The rearrangement links TRBV18 to TRBJ2-7; possibly TRBD1 for D (6 bases). Per germline, CDR1 KGHSH and CDR2 LQKENI. The CDR3 is 15 amino acids. V was pared by 3 bases and J by 5 bases, with 17 bases between. CDR3 nucleotide sequence: TGTGCCAGCTCACCTGGGGACACTAGGTACAACGAGCAGTACTTC. This codes for CASSPGDTRYNEQYF. Drawing the rest from reference TRBV18 and TRBJ2-7, the complete variable domain is NAGVMQNPRHLVRRRGQEARLRCSPMKGHSHVYWYRQLPEEGLKFMVYLQKENIIDESGMPKERFSAEFPKEGPSILRIQQVVRGDSAAYFCASSPGDTRYNEQYFGPGTRLTVT.

The chain carries TRBV13 and TRBJ2-1, with D maybe TRBD2 (7 bases). The germline V gene encodes CDR1 PRHDT and CDR2 FYEKMQ (reference sequence). V dropped 2 bases and J dropped 4 bases, with 12 bases sitting between them. This CDR3 spans 15 amino acids. The CDR3 DNA is TGTGCCAGCAGCTTAAGGCGGGGGCCTTACAATGAGCAGTTCTTC. Translation: CASSLRRGPYNEQFF.

This clone was recorded only once. The chain combines TRBV29-1 with TRBJ1-4; weak D call: TRBD1 (6 bases). The V gene's germline CDR1 is SQVTM and CDR2 ANQGSEA. V shed 0 bases and J shed 0 bases, with 8 bases lying between them. The CDR3 sequence is 15 residues long. This chain's CDR3 is CSVEEKGATNEKLFF. The CDR3, as DNA: TGCAGCGTTGAAGAAAAGGGGGCAACTAATGAAAAACTGTTTTTT.

This clone was detected a few times. The genes are TRBV7-9 and TRBJ1-4; the D gene is possibly TRBD1 (6 bases). The CDR3 runs 17 residues. Trimming pared 2 bases from V and 7 bases from J, leaving 20 bases between. Germline V gene data show CDR1 as SEHNR and CDR2 as FQNEAQ (reference sequence). CDR3 region: CASSLRADQGFGEKLFF. CDR3 DNA sequence: TGTGCCAGCAGCTTACGGGCGGATCAGGGGTTTGGTGAAAAACTGTTTTTT.

This clone ranks as medium-sized (0.01 to 0.1%). This chain uses TRBV4-1 with TRBJ2-7; D call uncertain. V lost 4 bases to trimming and J lost 2 bases, with 9 bases between them. This CDR3 has 13 residues. Per the germline V gene, CDR1 is MGHRA and CDR2 is YSYEKL. CDR3 nucleotides: TGCGCCAGCAGCCCCCCTGGTACCTACGAGCAGTACTTC. It specifies CASSPPGTYEQYF.

The chain links TRBV6-4 to TRBJ1-1, with TRBD1 identical over 9 bases. This CDR3 has 15 residues. The germline V gene encodes CDR1 MRHNA and CDR2 SNTAGT. The ends lost 6 bases at V and 2 bases at J; junction bases unmatched: 7. The chain's CDR3 is CASRPRDRDNTEAFF. CDR3 nucleotide sequence: TGTGCCAGCAGACCCCGGGACAGGGACAACACTGAAGCTTTCTTT.

This clone was observed once. The CDR3 is CASASGSLGEQYF. In DNA, the CDR3 is TGTGCCAGCGCATCAGGGTCCTTGGGCGAGCAGTACTTC. V gene TRBV28 combines with J gene TRBJ2-7; tentative D call: TRBD1 (5 bases). Looked up from germline, CDR1 is MDHEN and CDR2 is SYDVKM. CDR3 length: 13 residues. Trimming removed 8 bases from V and 6 bases from J, with 17 bases in between. The full variable domain, its missing parts supplied by reference TRBV28 and TRBJ2-7, is DVKVTQSSRYLVKRTGEKVFLECVQDMDHENMFWYRQDPGLGLRLIYFSYDVKMKEKGDIPEGYSVSREKKERFSLILESASTNQTSMYLCASASGSLGEQYFGPGTRLTVT.

This clone was picked up one time. CDR3 region: CSVQSGGSGNTIYF. DNA for the CDR3: TGCAGCGTTCAATCAGGGGGCTCTGGAAACACCATATATTTT. The chain joins TRBV29-1 to TRBJ1-3; 7 bases map to TRBD1. The CDR3 length is 14 residues. In germline, CDR1 is SQVTM, CDR2 ANQGSEA. V was clipped by 5 bases and J by 0 bases; unmatched bases: 4.

The rearrangement links TRBV5-6 to TRBJ2-1; D call uncertain. This CDR3 contains 13 residues. The germline CDR1 and CDR2 sequences are SGHDT and YYEEEE. Trimming removed 2 bases at V and 7 bases at J, with 10 bases between. The CDR3 region has the DNA TGTGCCAGCAGCTTTATTGGGGTTAATGAGCAGTTCTTC. It encodes CASSFIGVNEQFF.

The rearrangement joins TRBV5-8 to TRBJ1-2, with TRBD1 matching 9 bases. V was pared by 3 bases and J by 2 bases, with 5 bases of the junction left unmatched. The CDR3 extends over 15 amino acids. Germline CDR1 is SGHTS and CDR2 is YDEGEE. This CDR3 reads CASSWTTGGNYGYTF. CDR3 nucleotides: TGTGCCAGCAGCTGGACGACAGGGGGAAACTATGGCTACACCTTC.

This clone was seen a single time. V usage is TRBV5-8 and J usage is TRBJ2-7; no clear D. The V gene's germline CDR1 is SGHTS and CDR2 YDEGEE. The V and J ends lost 4 bases and 3 bases respectively, with 11 bases between them. The length of the CDR3 is 13 residues. This CDR3 reads CASSLLMYYEQYF. CDR3 DNA: TGTGCCAGCAGCCTTCTCATGTACTACGAGCAGTACTTC.

The V call is TRBV4-1, the J call TRBJ2-7; TRBD1 or TRBD2 may be the D gene (5 bases each). The CDR3 contains 14 residues. Trimming removed 0 bases at V and 9 bases at J, with 15 bases between. Germline V CDR1 and CDR2: MGHRA, YSYEKL. CDR3 sequence: CASSQDSWGSGQYF. For the CDR3, the DNA is TGCGCCAGCAGCCAAGATTCCTGGGGGAGTGGGCAGTACTTC.

The chain joins TRBV7-9 to TRBJ2-5; no firm D call. This CDR3 is built from 14 residues. The germline gives CDR1 SEHNR, CDR2 FQNEAQ (reference sequence). Between the trimmed V and J ends, which lost 0 bases and 0 bases, there was a span of 5 bases. CDR3 amino acids: CASSLAPDQETQYF. The CDR3 coding sequence is TGTGCCAGCAGCTTAGCCCCAGACCAAGAGACCCAGTACTTC.

This clone has a handful of counts. The CDR3 DNA reads TGTGCCAGCAGTGTCCCAGGGGGCGCGGGAGGTGAAAAACTGTTTTTT. Its protein is CASSVPGGAGGEKLFF. V usage is TRBV2 and J usage is TRBJ1-4; 8 bases are shared with TRBD1. V trimming: 4 bases; J trimming: 7 bases; junction bases outside the gene matches: 11. CDR3 length equals 16 residues. CDR1 is SNHLY, CDR2 FYNNEI, per germline.

This clone has just a few counts. This chain joins TRBV6-6 and TRBJ2-3; 11 bases agree with TRBD1. The germline V gene encodes CDR1 MNHNY and CDR2 SVGAGI (reference sequence). V trimming: 5 bases; J trimming: 6 bases; junction bases outside the gene matches: 7. There are 15 residues in the CDR3. The CDR3 loop reads CASSPRTGGIDTQYF. CDR3 coding DNA: TGTGCCAGCAGTCCGAGGACAGGGGGCATTGATACGCAGTATTTT.

The gene calls are TRBV4-1 and TRBJ1-1, with 12 positions matching TRBD1. Germline trimming cut 3 bases from V and 4 bases from J; bases unmatched to any gene: 6. Germline V CDR1 and CDR2: MGHRA, YSYEKL. This CDR3 is 16 amino acids long. DNA of the CDR3: TGCGCCAGCAGCCAGGGACAGGGGGCGTGGGGCACTGAAGCTTTCTTT. It specifies CASSQGQGAWGTEAFF.

This chain connects TRBV3-1 (or the pseudogene TRBV3-2) to TRBJ2-7; 9 bases line up with TRBD2. Germline V gene data show CDR1 as LGHDT and CDR2 as YNNKEL (reference sequence). This CDR3 region has 17 residues. With V trimmed by 0 bases and J by 5 bases, 11 bases remained unmatched. CDR3 sequence reads: CASSQERGNSGGHEQYF. CDR3 bases: TGTGCCAGCAGCCAAGAACGAGGGAATAGCGGGGGCCACGAGCAGTACTTC.

This clone was seen a single time. The J gene is TRBJ1-2, the V gene TRBV29-1, with a tentative D call TRBD1 (5 bases). Germline V gene data show CDR1 as SQVTM and CDR2 as ANQGSEA. V gave up 7 bases and J gave up 2 bases, with 20 bases separating them. This CDR3 is 15 amino acids long. CDR3 protein: CSAHVGLGDNYGYTF. CDR3 coding DNA: TGCAGCGCCCACGTCGGGCTGGGGGACAACTATGGCTACACCTTC.

The chain joins TRBV6-1 to TRBJ1-2; D may be TRBD1 (6 bases). The V gene lost 0 bases and the J gene lost 3 bases, with 14 bases spanning the gap. Germline-derived CDR1 and CDR2 are MNHNS and SASEGT. This CDR3 is 16 amino acids long. CDR3 in amino acids: CASSEAGGGFHYGYTF. The DNA of the CDR3 is TGTGCCAGCAGTGAAGCCGGAGGGGGTTTCCACTATGGCTACACCTTC.

V usage is TRBV28 and J usage is TRBJ2-6; D may be TRBD1 or TRBD2 (7 bases each). Trimming took off 7 bases at V and 0 bases at J, with 22 bases between the two ends. Per the germline V gene, CDR1 is MDHEN and CDR2 is SYDVKM. This CDR3 has 19 amino acids. The CDR3 protein is CASISGGIGDSSGANVLTF. The CDR3 DNA is TGTGCCAGCATCTCGGGAGGTATAGGGGACAGCTCTGGGGCCAACGTCCTGACTTTC.

The chain uses TRBV6-2 or TRBV6-3 and TRBJ1-5; D might be TRBD1 (5 bases). The CDR3 has 13 amino acids. V was shortened by 6 bases and J by 5 bases, with 11 bases between the two germline ends. Germline lookup yields CDR1 MNHEY and CDR2 SVGEGT. CDR3 loop: CASSFDSDQPQHF. CDR3 bases: TGTGCCAGCAGCTTCGACAGCGATCAGCCCCAGCATTTT.

For the CDR3, the DNA is TGTCTTGGGGGGAAGCTTAATTACGAGCAGTACTTC. It codes for CLGGKLNYEQYF. The chain employs TRBV25-1 and TRBJ2-7; possibly TRBD2 for D (6 bases). Germline loops: CDR1 MGHDK, CDR2 SYGVNS. This CDR3 region has 12 residues.

The chain links TRBV7-2 to TRBJ2-3, with 9 bases identical to TRBD1. CDR1 and CDR2 from the germline V gene are SGHTA and FQGNSA. With 1 base clipped from V and 4 bases from J, the junction kept 6 bases outside the gene matches. The CDR3 length is 16 residues. Here the CDR3 DNA reads TGTGCCAGCAGCTTAGGGGGGACAGGGTTTCCAGATACGCAGTATTTT. Protein sequence: CASSLGGTGFPDTQYF.

The table lists this clone with a few counts. The chain carries TRBV19 and TRBJ1-2; D is ambiguous. Germline CDR1 and CDR2: LNHDA and SQIVND (reference sequence). Trimming removed 7 bases from V and 1 base from J, with 13 bases in between. CDR3 length equals 14 residues. The CDR3 here is CASNTPPLNYGYTF. The CDR3 bases are TGTGCCAGTAACACACCCCCACTTAACTATGGCTACACCTTC.

The chain employs TRBV11-1 and TRBJ1-2; the match to TRBD1 covers 7 bases. The CDR3 is made up of 13 amino acids. CDR1 is SGHAT and CDR2 is FQDESV in the germline V gene (reference sequence). V shed 4 bases and J 6 bases; nucleotides not matched to a gene: 5. The CDR3 reads CASSSTGVDGYTF. For the CDR3, the DNA is TGTGCCAGCAGCTCCACAGGGGTAGATGGCTACACCTTC.

This chain connects TRBV25-1 to TRBJ1-3; D uncertain. Germline V lookup: CDR1 MGHDK, CDR2 SYGVNS. CDR3 length equals 12 residues. Trimming removed 6 bases at V and 3 bases at J, with 6 bases between. CDR3 protein: CASSQHGNTIYF. In DNA, the CDR3 is TGTGCCAGCAGCCAGCATGGAAACACCATATATTTT.

The CDR3 nucleotides are TGTGCCAGCAGCCAAGATTTGGGGCAGGGTGGCTACGAGCAGTACTTC. It codes for CASSQDLGQGGYEQYF. J is TRBJ2-7 and V is TRBV14; D is perhaps TRBD1 (5 bases). V was clipped by 0 bases and J by 3 bases, with 15 bases between them. The CDR3 runs 16 residues. Germline V lookup: CDR1 SGHDN, CDR2 FVKESK.

This rearrangement joins TRBV24-1 to TRBJ2-4, with D unresolved. V dropped 2 bases and J dropped 0 bases, with 10 bases sitting between them. The CDR3 has 16 amino acids. Germline CDR1 reads KGHDR; CDR2 reads SFDVKD. DNA of the CDR3: TGTGCCACCAGTGATTGCTACATCTTAGCCAAAAACATTCAGTACTTC. It encodes CATSDCYILAKNIQYF.

The chain recombines TRBV27 with TRBJ2-3; D not certain. Deletions cut 5 bases from V and 2 bases from J, with 8 bases between. CDR1 MNHEY and CDR2 SMNVEV come from the germline V gene (reference sequence). The CDR3 loop spans 13 amino acids. CDR3 sequence (DNA): TGTGCCAGCAGTCTTACCCTCACAGATACGCAGTATTTT. Its translation is CASSLTLTDTQYF.

The chain has TRBV6-6 and TRBJ2-1, with TRBD1 matching 7 bases. Germline V gene data show CDR1 as MNHNY and CDR2 as SVGAGI (reference sequence). This CDR3 contains 14 residues. J was trimmed by 6 bases and V by 2 bases; bases with no gene match: 4. CDR3 nucleotides: TGTGCCAGCAGTTACGGACAGGTGCCCAATGAGCAGTTCTTC. It encodes CASSYGQVPNEQFF.